These 18 T cell receptor beta chains share one sample of origin, sequenced in a study of T cell responses to AZD1222 COVID-19 vaccine. The protocol was immunoSEQ multiplex PCR, while the TCRdb copy is restricted to in-frame clones and leaves out a portion. The sample lists about 190,000 clones; roughly 88% were seen once. The sample in question was peripheral blood, obtained on day 0 of AZD1222 vaccination. These receptors were collected from an adult in good health.

The CDR3: CASSDLGDTQYF. For the CDR3, the DNA is TGTGCCAGCAGCGATCTGGGAGATACGCAGTATTTT. The chain links TRBV7-8 to TRBJ2-3; D ambiguous. Germline V gives CDR1 SGHVS, CDR2 FQNEAQ. CDR3 length: 12 amino acids. V was clipped by 5 bases and J by 5 bases, with 8 bases between them.

This rearrangement joins TRBV18 to TRBJ2-1; no clear D gene. Germline V gene sequence: CDR1 KGHSH, CDR2 LQKENI. CDR3 size: 16 residues. V lost 3 bases to trimming and J lost 6 bases, with 18 bases between them. The CDR3 region has the DNA TGTGCCAGCTCACCTTACGGCAGGACCCTGGGCAATGAGCAGTTCTTC. Its protein is CASSPYGRTLGNEQFF.

This chain joins TRBV7-3 and TRBJ1-1; D is uncertain. CDR1 and CDR2 from the germline V gene are SGHTA and FQGTGA. The CDR3 length is 14 residues. Trimming cost V 0 bases and J 3 bases, with 8 bases left between them. The CDR3 region is CASSLTGKHTEAFF. The CDR3 nucleotides read TGTGCCAGCAGCTTAACGGGGAAGCACACTGAAGCTTTCTTT.

This sequence joins TRBV18 and TRBJ1-5; D might be TRBD1 (6 bases). The CDR3 is made up of 16 amino acids. V lost 0 bases and J 8 bases, leaving 17 bases between the germline ends. Germline V gene lookup returns CDR1 KGHSH and CDR2 LQKENI. The CDR3 bases are TGTGCCAGCTCACCACCGGAGGGGGGCGATTTTAAGCCCCAGCATTTT. Residues: CASSPPEGGDFKPQHF.

This rearrangement joins TRBV18 to TRBJ1-2; the D gene is possibly TRBD1 (6 bases). Germline loops: CDR1 KGHSH, CDR2 LQKENI. This CDR3 is built from 13 residues. Trimming removed 2 bases at V and 8 bases at J, with 12 bases between. The CDR3 DNA is TGTGCCAGCTCACCAGGGGGCGCGTTGGGCTACACCTTC. Its protein product is CASSPGGALGYTF.

The chain is built from TRBV2 and TRBJ1-1; D uncertain. Germline-derived CDR1 and CDR2 are SNHLY and FYNNEI. CDR3 size: 14 residues. Deletions cut 4 bases from V and 10 bases from J, with 19 bases between. Here the CDR3 DNA reads TGTGCCAGCAGTGTTCCCGCAAGGACGCCCTCAGCTTTCTTT. Protein product: CASSVPARTPSAFF. Together with reference TRBV2 and TRBJ1-1, the CDR3 gives the full variable domain: EPEVTQTPSHQVTQMGQEVILRCVPISNHLYFYWYRQILGQKVEFLVSFYNNEISEKSEIFDDQFSVERPDGSNFTLKIRSTKLEDSAMYFCASSVPARTPSAFFGQGTRLTVV.

V gene TRBV29-1 combines with J gene TRBJ2-5; 9 nucleotides match TRBD2. J gave up 6 bases and V 6 bases, and 11 bases lay outside the gene matches. Per the germline V gene, CDR1 is SQVTM and CDR2 is ANQGSEA. This CDR3 contains 14 residues. The CDR3: CSVGGGGASKTQYF. The CDR3 DNA reads TGCAGCGTCGGTGGCGGGGGGGCCTCAAAGACCCAGTACTTC.

This chain joins TRBV18 and TRBJ2-3, with 11 bases identical to TRBD2. V gave up 6 bases and J gave up 3 bases; unmatched junction bases: 8. The CDR3 sequence is 16 residues long. Germline V CDR1 and CDR2: KGHSH, LQKENI. CDR3 sequence: CASSRIAGGPTDTQYF. For the CDR3, the DNA is TGTGCCAGCTCCCGGATAGCGGGAGGGCCTACAGATACGCAGTATTTT.

This chain uses TRBV27 with TRBJ1-1; TRBD1 matches 7 bases. This CDR3 spans 16 amino acids. In germline, CDR1 is MNHEY, CDR2 SMNVEV (reference sequence). V was clipped by 0 bases and J by 4 bases; unmatched bases: 8. The CDR3 nucleotides are TGTGCCAGCAGTTTATCGAGGGGGGCAGGGGGCACTGAAGCTTTCTTT. Protein sequence: CASSLSRGAGGTEAFF.

CDR3 in amino acids: CASSPQLAGAAYEQYF. The CDR3 DNA sequence: TGTGCCAGCAGCCCGCAGCTAGCGGGGGCTGCCTACGAGCAGTACTTC. The chain recombines TRBV7-2 with TRBJ2-7, with 10 bases matching TRBD2. This CDR3 contains 16 residues. The junction had 9 bases not matched to a gene; V was cut back by 5 bases and J by 2 bases. The germline V gene has CDR1 SGHTA and CDR2 FQGNSA. The full variable domain, its missing parts supplied by reference TRBV7-2 and TRBJ2-7, is GAGVSQSPSNKVTEKGKDVELRCDPISGHTALYWYRQSLGQGLEFLIYFQGNSAPDKSGLPSDRFSAERTGGSVSTLTIQRTQQEDSAVYLCASSPQLAGAAYEQYFGPGTRLTVT.

The chain couples TRBV5-1 to TRBJ2-7, with 7 nucleotides matching TRBD1. The CDR3 consists of 14 residues. Germline values: CDR1 SGHRS, CDR2 YFSETQ. Trimming took 0 bases from V and 7 from J; bases not matched to a gene: 7. The CDR3 reads CASSLAEQGSEQYF. CDR3 bases: TGCGCCAGCAGCTTGGCCGAACAGGGGAGTGAGCAGTACTTC.

This clone showed up just once. The chain carries TRBV7-6 and TRBJ1-6, with D tentatively TRBD1 (5 bases). Deletions cut 5 bases from V and 7 bases from J, with 9 bases between. Germline loops: CDR1 SGHVS, CDR2 FNYEAQ. This CDR3 comprises 13 residues. The CDR3 DNA reads TGTGCCAGCAGCCTTAAGGGGAATTCACCCCTCCACTTT. Its translation is CASSLKGNSPLHF.

The chain uses TRBV6-6 and TRBJ2-1; 9 positions agree with TRBD2. J gave up 8 bases and V 2 bases, and 4 bases lay outside the gene matches. The CDR3 has 14 amino acids. Per germline, CDR1 MNHNY and CDR2 SVGAGI (reference sequence). The CDR3 DNA is TGTGCCAGCAGTTACGCGGGGGGGGGCGATGAGCAGTTCTTC. This encodes CASSYAGGGDEQFF.

With regard to this clone: Other DNA variants within this sample encode the same CDR3. The chain has TRBV27 and TRBJ1-5; D gene uncertain. Trimming took off 3 bases at V and 3 bases at J, with 9 bases between the two ends. The germline CDR1 and CDR2 sequences are MNHEY and SMNVEV (reference sequence). The CDR3 runs to 14 residues. The CDR3 protein is CASSFGGNNQPQHF. Written as DNA, the CDR3 is TGTGCCAGCAGTTTTGGCGGGAACAATCAGCCCCAGCATTTT.

This clone has a single count. This sequence joins TRBV6-1 and TRBJ1-3; D is uncertain. V was shortened by 2 bases and J by 3 bases, with 8 bases between the two germline ends. This CDR3 contains 14 residues. Germline CDR1 reads MNHNS; CDR2 reads SASEGT. Here the CDR3 reads CASSEWEGGNTIYF. In nucleotides, the CDR3 is TGTGCCAGCAGTGAATGGGAGGGTGGAAACACCATATATTTT.

This chain uses TRBV6-2 or TRBV6-3 with TRBJ1-5; 7 bases fit TRBD1. V trimming: 2 bases; J trimming: 8 bases; junction bases outside the gene matches: 9. This CDR3 is 15 amino acids long. CDR1 MNHEY and CDR2 SVGEGT come from the germline V gene. CDR3 nucleotide sequence: TGTGCCAGCAGTTACCAGGGGACAGCCTATGAGCCCCAGCATTTT. This sequence encodes CASSYQGTAYEPQHF.

The chain couples TRBV29-1 to TRBJ1-2; weak D call: TRBD1 (6 bases). Germline loops: CDR1 SQVTM, CDR2 ANQGSEA. CDR3 length: 13 residues. The V gene lost 1 base and the J gene lost 4 bases, with 10 bases spanning the gap. The CDR3 DNA reads TGCAGCGTTGAAGTTGGCAGGGGCTATGGCTACACCTTC. It is translated as CSVEVGRGYGYTF.

There are a few counts of this clone. The chain links TRBV10-3 to TRBJ1-2, with D tentatively TRBD1 (5 bases). The CDR3 has 12 residues. V was clipped by 2 bases and J by 13 bases, with 14 bases between them. Germline CDR1 is ENHRY and CDR2 is SYGVKD. CDR3: CAISEEDTISTF. The CDR3 region has the DNA TGTGCCATCAGTGAGGAGGACACGATATCCACCTTC.